One and the same sample provided the 22 T cell receptor beta chains below, sequenced in a study of cytomegalovirus exposure and HLA in healthy donors. The PCR employed 60 Vbeta primers together with 13 Jbeta primers. Some clones are missing from TCRdb's copy, which holds only in-frame ones; the method was immunoSEQ multiplex PCR. This table has 150,000 to 200,000 clones, roughly 85% appearing once. The sample consisted of PBMCs. Receptors originate from a woman aged 25 to 39 in good health and CMV-seropositive.

This clone has a handful of counts. This chain links TRBV9 with TRBJ2-5, with 10 bases that match TRBD2. TRBJ2-7 matches the DNA end more closely, so the J call is doubtful. Germline V gives CDR1 SGDLS, CDR2 YYNGEE. The CDR3 has 15 amino acids. For the CDR3, the DNA is TGTGCCAGCAGCGAAGTGCCTAGCGGGAGATACGAGCAGTACTTC. As protein: CASSEVPSGRYEQYF.

V gene TRBV18 combines with J gene TRBJ1-2; 7 positions match TRBD1. V lost 1 base and J lost 3; bases outside the gene matches: 5. The CDR3 runs 15 residues. Germline CDR1 reads KGHSH; CDR2 reads LQKENI. The CDR3 is CASSPLSGGDYGYTF. CDR3 DNA: TGTGCCAGCTCACCACTGTCAGGGGGAGACTATGGCTACACCTTC.

The chain recombines TRBV30 with TRBJ2-7; D might be TRBD1 (6 bases). The CDR3 runs to 12 residues. Trimming removed 5 bases at V and 6 bases at J, with 14 bases between. Germline CDR1 is GTSNPN and CDR2 is SVGIG (reference sequence). CDR3 nucleotide sequence: TGTGCCTGGGGGGGCGGGCGCTCCGAGCAGTACTTC. Translation gives CAWGGGRSEQYF.

The gene calls are TRBV27 and TRBJ1-2, with a tentative D call TRBD1 (6 bases). With 3 bases removed from V and 4 bases from J, the gap between germline ends came to 12 bases. The CDR3 runs to 14 residues. Germline V lookup: CDR1 MNHEY, CDR2 SMNVEV (reference sequence). The CDR3 DNA follows: TGTGCCAGCAGTTTCCAGGGGCCGAGCTATGGCTACACCTTC. This codes for CASSFQGPSYGYTF.

This clone has a single count. The V call is TRBV5-5, the J call TRBJ1-6; D is possibly TRBD1 (5 bases). The ends were cut back, 1 base at V and 4 bases at J, with 12 bases in the middle. Per germline, CDR1 SGHKS and CDR2 YYEKEE (reference sequence). The CDR3 covers 16 residues. The CDR3 protein is CASSLISGGYNSPLHF. CDR3 DNA sequence: TGTGCCAGCAGCTTGATCTCCGGGGGTTATAATTCACCCCTCCACTTT.

There are a few counts of this clone. The chain is built from TRBV27 and TRBJ1-6; D is perhaps TRBD1 (6 bases). The V gene lost 5 bases and the J gene lost 5 bases, with 13 bases spanning the gap. Per germline, CDR1 MNHEY and CDR2 SMNVEV (reference sequence). This CDR3 contains 15 residues. The CDR3 sequence: CASSRGGANNSPLHF. CDR3 bases: TGTGCCAGCAGTAGGGGGGGGGCGAATAATTCACCCCTCCACTTT.

The rearrangement links TRBV19 to TRBJ2-5; 11 nucleotides line up with TRBD1. This CDR3 contains 16 residues. V shed 1 base and J 5 bases; nucleotides not matched to a gene: 6. Germline V CDR1 and CDR2: LNHDA, SQIVND (reference sequence). CDR3 sequence reads: CASSIARTGGRETQYF. CDR3 coding DNA: TGTGCCAGTAGTATAGCCCGGACAGGGGGCAGGGAGACCCAGTACTTC.

This chain uses TRBV21-1 with TRBJ1-1; the D call of TRBD1 is as the table states it, not checked on the DNA. TRBV21-1 is given as a pseudogene. CDR3 size: 16 residues. The CDR3 sequence is CASSKVTASMNTEAFF. The CDR3 DNA reads as TGTGCCAGCAGCAAAGTGACAGCCAGCATGAACACTGAAGCTTTCTTT.

This rearrangement joins TRBV10-1 to TRBJ2-3; a weak D match, TRBD1 (6 bases). Deletions cut 5 bases from V and 5 bases from J, with 17 bases between. The CDR3 is 15 residues long. Germline V gene data show CDR1 as WNHNN and CDR2 as SYGVQD (reference sequence). CDR3 bases: TGCGCCAGCAGTCAGGGCAGGGGCCGGGGAGATACGCAGTATTTT. This encodes CASSQGRGRGDTQYF.

The CDR3 protein is CASRTDRDTESYEQYF. The DNA for the CDR3 is TGCGCCAGCCGGACTGACCGGGACACCGAATCCTACGAGCAGTACTTC. This chain links TRBV10-1 with TRBJ2-7, with a weak D call TRBD1 (6 bases). Germline CDR1 reads WNHNN; CDR2 reads SYGVQD (reference sequence). This CDR3 is 16 amino acids long. The germline V and J ends were trimmed by 8 bases and 1 base, with 21 bases remaining between them.

This clone has only a few counts. The rearrangement uses TRBV6-5 and TRBJ1-1; 9 bases line up with TRBD1. Germline V gene lookup returns CDR1 MNHEY and CDR2 SVGAGI. V lost 3 bases to trimming and J lost 3 bases; unmatched junction nucleotides: 5. The CDR3 spans 15 residues. CDR3 region: CASSYSGTGYTEAFF. In DNA, the CDR3 is TGTGCCAGCAGTTATTCCGGGACAGGGTACACTGAAGCTTTCTTT.

The chain joins TRBV9 to TRBJ1-4; D may be TRBD1 (6 bases). The CDR3 extends over 15 amino acids. Germline assignment: CDR1 SGDLS and CDR2 YYNGEE. The ends were cut back, 4 bases at V and 4 bases at J, with 14 bases in the middle. The CDR3 reads CASSQGGAVNEKLFF. In nucleotides, the CDR3 is TGTGCCAGCAGCCAAGGGGGGGCTGTTAATGAAAAACTGTTTTTT.

This clone was seen only once. The chain links TRBV5-4 to TRBJ2-5; D might be TRBD1 (6 bases). Germline CDR1 reads SGHNT; CDR2 reads YYREEE (reference sequence). The CDR3 extends over 15 amino acids. Trimming pared 0 bases from V and 5 bases from J, leaving 14 bases between. The CDR3: CASSLAPIQGETQYF. DNA of the CDR3: TGTGCCAGCAGCTTGGCCCCGATCCAGGGGGAGACCCAGTACTTC.

This clone turned up a few times. The chain couples TRBV11-2 to TRBJ2-2, with D tentatively TRBD1 (6 bases). This CDR3 has 17 residues. Trimming shortened V by 4 bases and J by 1 base, and 16 bases separated the two germline ends. CDR1 SGHAT and CDR2 FQNNGV come from the germline V gene. In DNA, the CDR3 is TGTGCCAGCAGCTACTCATGGACAGTACAGAACACCGGGGAGCTGTTTTTT. The encoded protein is CASSYSWTVQNTGELFF.

The rearrangement joins TRBV7-6 to TRBJ2-3; 8 bases agree with TRBD2. The CDR3 has 16 residues. In germline, CDR1 is SGHVS, CDR2 FNYEAQ. V lost 5 bases to trimming and J lost 5 bases; unmatched junction nucleotides: 12. The CDR3 bases are TGTGCCAGCAGCCCGAGACACGGGGGGGAAGGAGATACGCAGTATTTT. Amino acid sequence: CASSPRHGGEGDTQYF.

The chain carries TRBV29-1 and TRBJ2-1; 9 positions match TRBD1. Germline V gene data show CDR1 as SQVTM and CDR2 as ANQGSEA. The CDR3 covers 13 residues. Trimming cost V 7 bases and J 4 bases; bases outside gene matches: 5. CDR3 sequence: CSARDRAYNEQFF. The CDR3 DNA is TGCAGCGCCCGGGACAGGGCGTACAATGAGCAGTTCTTC.

The V and J genes are TRBV27 and TRBJ1-5; the D is unclear. The V end was cut by 8 bases, the J end by 7 bases, with 9 bases between. Germline CDR1 MNHEY, CDR2 SMNVEV (reference sequence). The CDR3 has 11 residues. The CDR3: CASVLNQPQHF. The CDR3 DNA reads as TGTGCCAGCGTTCTAAACCAGCCCCAGCATTTT.

The chain recombines TRBV18 with TRBJ1-4; a weak D match, TRBD1 (6 bases). Trimming left V 1 base short and J 5 bases short, with 11 bases between. Germline CDR1 and CDR2: KGHSH and LQKENI. This CDR3 spans 15 amino acids. In DNA, the CDR3 is TGTGCCAGCTCACCACTCGGCAGGGGCAATGAAAAACTGTTTTTT. Translation: CASSPLGRGNEKLFF.

The V and J genes are TRBV5-5 and TRBJ2-1; TRBD2 matches 7 bases. Germline V gives CDR1 SGHKS, CDR2 YYEKEE (reference sequence). The CDR3 has 13 residues. With V trimmed by 2 bases and J by 7 bases, 3 bases remained unmatched. CDR3 loop: CASSFSSGNEQFF. CDR3 sequence (DNA): TGTGCCAGCAGCTTCTCTAGCGGAAATGAGCAGTTCTTC.

This clone was counted a few times. The J gene is TRBJ2-7, the V gene TRBV9, with D unclear. Between the trimmed V and J ends, which lost 0 bases and 0 bases, there was a span of 10 bases. Germline CDR1 SGDLS, CDR2 YYNGEE. This CDR3 is built from 15 residues. CDR3 nucleotide sequence: TGTGCCAGCAGCGTAGATCTCAAGAGCTCCTACGAGCAGTACTTC. It yields the protein CASSVDLKSSYEQYF.

The chain joins TRBV29-1 to TRBJ1-3; TRBD1 agrees at 8 bases. After removal of 6 bases from V and 1 base from J, the junction contained 17 bases not matched to a gene. This CDR3 region has 18 residues. Germline loops: CDR1 SQVTM, CDR2 ANQGSEA. The CDR3 spells CSVKGTGSREVSGNTIYF. In DNA, the CDR3 is TGCAGCGTGAAAGGGACAGGTAGCCGGGAAGTTTCTGGAAACACCATATATTTT.

The chain couples TRBV11-3 to TRBJ2-3, with D tentatively TRBD2 (6 bases). Germline assignment: CDR1 SGHNT and CDR2 YENEEA. The CDR3 consists of 13 residues. V was cut by 2 bases and J by 4 bases, with 7 bases left in between. The CDR3 here is CASSLTSPDTQYF. CDR3 DNA: TGTGCCAGCAGCTTAACTAGCCCAGATACGCAGTATTTT.